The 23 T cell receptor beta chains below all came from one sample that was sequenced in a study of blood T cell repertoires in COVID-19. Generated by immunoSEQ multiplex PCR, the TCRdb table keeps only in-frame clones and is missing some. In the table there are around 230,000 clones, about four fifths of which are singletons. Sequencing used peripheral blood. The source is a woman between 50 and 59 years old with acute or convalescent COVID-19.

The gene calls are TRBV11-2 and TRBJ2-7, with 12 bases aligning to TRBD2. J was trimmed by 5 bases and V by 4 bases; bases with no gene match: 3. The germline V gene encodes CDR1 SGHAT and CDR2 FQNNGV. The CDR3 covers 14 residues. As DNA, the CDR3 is TGTGCCAGCAGCTCCCGACTAGCGGGAGACGAGCAGTACTTC. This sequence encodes CASSSRLAGDEQYF. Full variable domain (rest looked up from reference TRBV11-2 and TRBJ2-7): EAGVAQSPRYKIIEKRQSVAFWCNPISGHATLYWYQQILGQGPKLLIQFQNNGVVDDSQLPKDRFSAERLKGVDSTLKIQPAKLEDSAVYLCASSSRLAGDEQYFGPGTRLTVT.

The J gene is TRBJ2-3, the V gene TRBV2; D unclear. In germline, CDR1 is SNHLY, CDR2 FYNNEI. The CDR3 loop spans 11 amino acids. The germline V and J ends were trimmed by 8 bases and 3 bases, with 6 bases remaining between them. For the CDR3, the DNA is TGTGCCAGCGCTACTACAGATACGCAGTATTTT. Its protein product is CASATTDTQYF.

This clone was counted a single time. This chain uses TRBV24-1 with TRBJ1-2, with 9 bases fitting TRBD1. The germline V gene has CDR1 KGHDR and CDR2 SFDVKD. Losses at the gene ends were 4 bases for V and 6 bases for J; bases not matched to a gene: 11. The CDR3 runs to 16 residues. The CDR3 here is CATSDNTGTGTDGYTF. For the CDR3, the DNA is TGTGCCACCAGTGACAATACCGGGACAGGGACGGATGGCTACACCTTC.

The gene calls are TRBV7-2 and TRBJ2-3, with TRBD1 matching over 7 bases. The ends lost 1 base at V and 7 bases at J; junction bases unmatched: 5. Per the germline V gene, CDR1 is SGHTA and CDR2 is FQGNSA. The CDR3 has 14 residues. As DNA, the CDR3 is TGTGCCAGCAGCTTAGACAGGGGACATAATACGCAGTATTTT. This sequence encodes CASSLDRGHNTQYF.

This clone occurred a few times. The chain's CDR3 is CASSTWTGGSDTEAFF. The DNA for the CDR3 is TGTGCCAGCTCAACTTGGACAGGGGGCAGCGACACTGAAGCTTTCTTT. This chain connects TRBV18 to TRBJ1-1, with 11 bases lining up with TRBD1. The CDR3 runs to 16 residues. Germline CDR1 is KGHSH and CDR2 is LQKENI. Trimming took 5 bases from V and 3 from J; bases not matched to a gene: 8.

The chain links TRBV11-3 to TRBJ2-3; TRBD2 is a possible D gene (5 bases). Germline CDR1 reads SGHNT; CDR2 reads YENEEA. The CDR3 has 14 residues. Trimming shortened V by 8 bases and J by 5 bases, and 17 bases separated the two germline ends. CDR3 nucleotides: TGTGCCAGCTCTGTGGACGGGAAAAAAGATACGCAGTATTTT. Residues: CASSVDGKKDTQYF.

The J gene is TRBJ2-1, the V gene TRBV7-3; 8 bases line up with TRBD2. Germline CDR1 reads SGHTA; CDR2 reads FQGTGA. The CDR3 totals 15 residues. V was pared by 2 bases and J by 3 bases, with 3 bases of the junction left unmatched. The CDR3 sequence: CASSLGGRSYNEQFF. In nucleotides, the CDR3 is TGTGCCAGCAGCTTAGGCGGGAGGAGCTACAATGAGCAGTTCTTC.

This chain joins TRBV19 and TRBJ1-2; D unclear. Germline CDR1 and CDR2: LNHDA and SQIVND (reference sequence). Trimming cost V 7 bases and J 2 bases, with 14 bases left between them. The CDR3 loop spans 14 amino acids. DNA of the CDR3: TGTGCCAGTACCCCACTTTTTCCGAACTATGGCTACACCTTC. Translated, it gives CASTPLFPNYGYTF.

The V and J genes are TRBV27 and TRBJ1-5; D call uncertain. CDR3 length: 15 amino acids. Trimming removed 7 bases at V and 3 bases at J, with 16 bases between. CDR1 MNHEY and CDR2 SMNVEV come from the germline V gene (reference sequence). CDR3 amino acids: CASTPSGGFNQPQHF. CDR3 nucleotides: TGTGCCAGCACCCCTTCTGGTGGCTTCAATCAGCCCCAGCATTTT.

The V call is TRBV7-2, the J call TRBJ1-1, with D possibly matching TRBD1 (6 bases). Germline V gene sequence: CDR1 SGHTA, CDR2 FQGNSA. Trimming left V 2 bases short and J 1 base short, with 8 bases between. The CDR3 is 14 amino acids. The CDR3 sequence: CASSLSRGNTEAFF. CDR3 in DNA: TGTGCCAGCAGCTTAAGCAGGGGGAACACTGAAGCTTTCTTT. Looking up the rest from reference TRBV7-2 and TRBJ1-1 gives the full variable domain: GAGVSQSPSNKVTEKGKDVELRCDPISGHTALYWYRQSLGQGLEFLIYFQGNSAPDKSGLPSDRFSAERTGGSVSTLTIQRTQQEDSAVYLCASSLSRGNTEAFFGQGTRLTVV.

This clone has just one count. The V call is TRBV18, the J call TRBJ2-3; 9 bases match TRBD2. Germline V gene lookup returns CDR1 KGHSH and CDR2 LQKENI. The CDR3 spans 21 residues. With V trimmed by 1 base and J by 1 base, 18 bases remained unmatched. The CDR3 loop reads CASSPRYLRGAREGRTDTQYF. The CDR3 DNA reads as TGTGCCAGCTCACCACGGTATTTACGGGGGGCGCGGGAGGGTCGCACAGATACGCAGTATTTT.

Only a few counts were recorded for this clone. This chain's CDR3 is CASKGVEIGEQYF. CDR3 nucleotide sequence: TGTGCCTCCAAAGGGGTGGAAATCGGCGAGCAGTACTTC. The chain has TRBV2 and TRBJ2-7, with TRBD1 as a possible D gene (5 bases). The CDR3 spans 13 residues. From germline, CDR1 is SNHLY and CDR2 FYNNEI. Trimming stripped 11 bases from V and 6 bases from J, with 20 bases between.

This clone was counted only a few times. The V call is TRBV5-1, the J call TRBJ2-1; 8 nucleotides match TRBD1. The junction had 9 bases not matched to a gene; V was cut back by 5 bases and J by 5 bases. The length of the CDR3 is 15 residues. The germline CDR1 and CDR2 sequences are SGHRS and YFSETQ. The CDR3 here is CASRTPGQDHNEQFF. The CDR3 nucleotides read TGCGCCAGCAGAACCCCGGGACAGGATCACAATGAGCAGTTCTTC.

The CDR3 loop reads CASSLLVAGGETQYF. CDR3 DNA: TGCGCCAGCAGCTTGTTGGTAGCGGGAGGGGAGACCCAGTACTTC. The J gene is TRBJ2-5, the V gene TRBV5-1; TRBD2 agrees at 11 bases. The CDR3 covers 15 residues. V dropped 1 base and J dropped 5; count of bases not matched to a gene: 4. Germline CDR1 is SGHRS and CDR2 is YFSETQ.

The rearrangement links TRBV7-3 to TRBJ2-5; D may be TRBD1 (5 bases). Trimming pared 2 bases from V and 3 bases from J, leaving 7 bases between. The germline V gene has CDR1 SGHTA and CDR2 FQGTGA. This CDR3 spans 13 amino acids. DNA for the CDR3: TGTGCCAGCAGCTTACAGGGAAAAGAGACCCAGTACTTC. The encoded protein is CASSLQGKETQYF.

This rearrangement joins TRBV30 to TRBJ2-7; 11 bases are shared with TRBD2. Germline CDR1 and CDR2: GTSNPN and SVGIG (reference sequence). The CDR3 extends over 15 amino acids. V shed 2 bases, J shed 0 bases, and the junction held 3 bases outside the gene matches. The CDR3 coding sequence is TGTGCCTGGAGTCCCGGGACTAGCGGCTCCTACGAGCAGTACTTC. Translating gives CAWSPGTSGSYEQYF.

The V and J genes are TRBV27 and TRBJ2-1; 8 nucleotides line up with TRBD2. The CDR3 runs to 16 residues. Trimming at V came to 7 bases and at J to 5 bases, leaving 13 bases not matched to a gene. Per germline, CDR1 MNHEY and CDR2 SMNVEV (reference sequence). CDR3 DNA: TGTGCCAGCATCCCTTTGGCGGGAGGTGTTAACAATGAGCAGTTCTTC. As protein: CASIPLAGGVNNEQFF.

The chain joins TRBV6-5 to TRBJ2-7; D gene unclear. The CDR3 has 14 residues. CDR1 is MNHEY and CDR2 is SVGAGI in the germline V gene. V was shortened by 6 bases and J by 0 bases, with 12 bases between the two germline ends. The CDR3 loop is CASRATHSSYEQYF. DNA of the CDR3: TGTGCCAGCAGGGCCACCCACAGCTCCTACGAGCAGTACTTC.

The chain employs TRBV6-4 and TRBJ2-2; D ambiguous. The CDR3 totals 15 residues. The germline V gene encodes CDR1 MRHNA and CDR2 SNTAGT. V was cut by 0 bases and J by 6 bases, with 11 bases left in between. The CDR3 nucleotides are TGTGCCAGCAGTGACTCGAATGCAGGTCCCGGGGAGCTGTTTTTT. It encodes CASSDSNAGPGELFF.

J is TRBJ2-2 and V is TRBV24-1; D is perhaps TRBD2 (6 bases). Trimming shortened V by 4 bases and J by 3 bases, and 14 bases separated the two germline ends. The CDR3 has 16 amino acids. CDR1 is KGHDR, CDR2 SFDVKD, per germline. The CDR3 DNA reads TGTGCCACCAGTGACACGGGACTGCTGCACACCGGGGAGCTGTTTTTT. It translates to CATSDTGLLHTGELFF.

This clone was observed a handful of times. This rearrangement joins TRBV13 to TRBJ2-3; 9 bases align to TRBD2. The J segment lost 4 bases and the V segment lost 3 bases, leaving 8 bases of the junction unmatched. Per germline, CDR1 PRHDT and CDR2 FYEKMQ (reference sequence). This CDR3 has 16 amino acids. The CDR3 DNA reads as TGTGCCAGCAGCTTCGGGGCGGGAGGGCGAGCAGATACGCAGTATTTT. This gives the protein CASSFGAGGRADTQYF. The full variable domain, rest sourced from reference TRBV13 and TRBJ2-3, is AAGVIQSPRHLIKEKRETATLKCYPIPRHDTVYWYQQGPGQDPQFLISFYEKMQSDKGSIPDRFSAQQFSDYHSELNMSSLELGDSALYFCASSFGAGGRADTQYFGPGTRLTVL.

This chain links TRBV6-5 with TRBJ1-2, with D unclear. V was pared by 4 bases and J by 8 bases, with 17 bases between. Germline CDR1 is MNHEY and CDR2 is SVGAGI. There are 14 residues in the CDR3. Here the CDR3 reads CASSLGRLGSGYTF. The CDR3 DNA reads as TGTGCCAGCAGTTTGGGCAGGCTTGGGAGCGGCTACACCTTC.

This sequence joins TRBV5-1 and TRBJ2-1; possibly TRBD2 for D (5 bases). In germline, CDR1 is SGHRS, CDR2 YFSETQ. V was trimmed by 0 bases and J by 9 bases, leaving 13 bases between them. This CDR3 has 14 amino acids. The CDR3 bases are TGCGCCAGCAGCTTGGAACTAGTGGTTGGTGAGCAGTTCTTC. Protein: CASSLELVVGEQFF. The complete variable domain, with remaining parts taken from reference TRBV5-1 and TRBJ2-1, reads KAGVTQTPRYLIKTRGQQVTLSCSPISGHRSVSWYQQTPGQGLQFLFEYFSETQRNKGNFPGRFSGRQFSNSRSEMNVSTLELGDSALYLCASSLELVVGEQFFGPGTRLTVL.